This TCR beta chain is from a study of identical twins. In its sample, this clonotype was seen a few times. Its specificity is unknown. In TCRdb, the 5' RACE reads were re-called with MiXCR into one record per CDR3 protein. The sample includes 200,000 or so distinct CDR3 sequences, more than 6.5% seen only once; the top ten take just under 2%. Regarding the study as a whole: Zero-insertion findings could be partly confounded by invariant cells (MAIT and iNKT cells). Twins showed weaker excess sharing in their beta out-of-frame sequences.

These data also formed part of another study, on yellow fever vaccine responses in identical twins.

The clonotype originates from a woman between 18 and 29 years old in good health. Specimen: memory (CD45RO+) T cells sorted from blood.

CDR3 bases: TGTGCCAGCAGCTTAGTGGGCGGAGCCCAAAATTCCTACGAGCAGTACTTC. This sequence encodes CASSLVGGAQNSYEQYF. The rearrangement uses TRBV7-2 and TRBJ2-7; D gene unclear. V gave up 1 base and J gave up 1 base, with 17 bases separating them. CDR3 length: 17 amino acids. From germline, CDR1 is SGHTA and CDR2 FQGNSA.